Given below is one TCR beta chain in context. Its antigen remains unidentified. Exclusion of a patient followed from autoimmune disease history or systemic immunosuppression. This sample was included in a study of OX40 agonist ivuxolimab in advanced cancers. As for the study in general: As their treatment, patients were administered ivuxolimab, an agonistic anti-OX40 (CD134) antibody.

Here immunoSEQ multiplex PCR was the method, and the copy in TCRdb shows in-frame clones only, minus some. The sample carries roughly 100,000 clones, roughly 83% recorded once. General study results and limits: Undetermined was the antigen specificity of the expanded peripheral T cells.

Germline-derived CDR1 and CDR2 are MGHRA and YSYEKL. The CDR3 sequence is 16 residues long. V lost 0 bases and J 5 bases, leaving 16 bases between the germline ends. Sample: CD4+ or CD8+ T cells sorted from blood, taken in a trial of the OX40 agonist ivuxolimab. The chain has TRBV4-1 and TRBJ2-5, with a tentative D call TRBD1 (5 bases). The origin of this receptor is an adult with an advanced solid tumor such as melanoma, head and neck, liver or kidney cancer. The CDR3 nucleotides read TGCGCCAGCAGCCAAGATTGGCAGGGTACCAAGGAGACCCAGTACTTC. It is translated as CASSQDWQGTKETQYF.